Below, 26 T cell receptor beta chains from the same sample are listed, as sequenced in a study of control samples from healthy donors and cancer patients. TCRdb's table, derived via immunoSEQ multiplex PCR, lists solely in-frame clones and lacks some. This sample has under 450,000 clones, with about 93% found just once. Sequencing was performed on PBMCs. The receptors come from a man aged 35-49 years with head and neck cancer.

CDR3 nucleotides: TGTGCCAGCGGGGGGCGGGACAAGAACACTGAAGCTTTCTTT. Residues: CASGGRDKNTEAFF. The J gene is TRBJ1-1, the V gene TRBV21-1. TRBV21-1 corresponds to a pseudogene. The CDR3 consists of 14 residues.

J is TRBJ1-1 and V is TRBV2, with 7 bases lining up with TRBD1. The germline gives CDR1 SNHLY, CDR2 FYNNEI. V shed 11 bases and J 10 bases; nucleotides not matched to a gene: 10. This CDR3 contains 11 residues. The CDR3 coding sequence is TGTGCCTCGACAGGGTCGGGGAGAGCTTTCTTT. Encoded protein: CASTGSGRAFF.

In this sample, this clone turned up once. The CDR3 bases are TGTGCCAGTAGTATAGGGGGAGGGCAGAGCGCCGAGCAGTACTTC. Its translation: CASSIGGGQSAEQYF. The chain links TRBV19 to TRBJ2-7; 7 nucleotides align to TRBD2. The CDR3 spans 15 residues. CDR1 and CDR2 from the germline V gene are LNHDA and SQIVND (reference sequence). V shed 1 base and J 6 bases; nucleotides not matched to a gene: 9.

The chain has TRBV18 and TRBJ1-1; perhaps TRBD1 as D (5 bases). V gave up 6 bases and J gave up 5 bases, with 16 bases separating them. The germline V gene encodes CDR1 KGHSH and CDR2 LQKENI. CDR3 size: 14 residues. CDR3 sequence (DNA): TGTGCCAGCTCTCCCGGGACGGTGATGACTGAAGCTTTCTTT. Translating it yields CASSPGTVMTEAFF.

The chain couples TRBV5-5 to TRBJ1-2; 8 bases agree with TRBD1. The CDR3 runs 15 residues. The germline CDR1 and CDR2 sequences are SGHKS and YYEKEE (reference sequence). Losses at the gene ends were 4 bases for V and 2 bases for J; bases not matched to a gene: 7. CDR3 loop: CASSLGTGSNYGYTF. CDR3 DNA: TGTGCCAGCAGCCTAGGGACAGGCTCGAACTATGGCTACACCTTC.

This clone has only one observation. The chain links TRBV5-5 to TRBJ2-7; 8 bases match TRBD1. Germline V gene lookup returns CDR1 SGHKS and CDR2 YYEKEE (reference sequence). The CDR3 extends over 16 amino acids. V lost 3 bases, J lost 5 bases, and 13 bases stayed unmatched. CDR3 residues: CASSSTPGQDSDEQYF. DNA for the CDR3: TGTGCCAGCAGCTCCACCCCGGGACAGGATTCCGACGAGCAGTACTTC.

The V and J genes are TRBV3-1 (or the pseudogene TRBV3-2) and TRBJ1-3; D remains unclear. The CDR3 covers 18 residues. Per germline, CDR1 LGHDT and CDR2 YNNKEL (reference sequence). The ends were cut back, 4 bases at V and 2 bases at J, with 21 bases in the middle. CDR3 in amino acids: CASSPTNDIWAAGNTIYF. CDR3 in DNA: TGTGCCAGCAGCCCAACCAATGATATCTGGGCAGCTGGAAACACCATATATTTT.

The chain has TRBV3-1 (or the pseudogene TRBV3-2) and TRBJ2-7; 9 nucleotides agree with TRBD1. The germline V gene encodes CDR1 LGHDT and CDR2 YNNKEL (reference sequence). After removal of 4 bases from V and 3 bases from J, the junction contained 13 bases not matched to a gene. CDR3 length equals 17 residues. Here the CDR3 reads CASSRSNYGTGHYEQYF. The CDR3 region has the DNA TGTGCCAGCAGCCGATCAAATTACGGGACAGGGCACTACGAGCAGTACTTC.

The chain combines TRBV6-5 with TRBJ2-7, with D possibly matching TRBD2 (6 bases). Germline CDR1 and CDR2: MNHEY and SVGAGI. V lost 2 bases and J 6 bases, leaving 8 bases between the germline ends. There are 12 residues in the CDR3. Here the CDR3 reads CASSYRRGEQYF. For the CDR3, the DNA is TGTGCCAGCAGTTACAGGCGGGGCGAGCAGTACTTC.

As regards this clone: This CDR3 is also generated by other DNA sequences in the sample. The V and J genes are TRBV5-6 and TRBJ1-5, with D possibly being TRBD1 (5 bases). The CDR3 is 13 residues long. Trimming removed 0 bases from V and 7 bases from J, with 8 bases in between. Looked up from germline, CDR1 is SGHDT and CDR2 is YYEEEE. CDR3 region: CASSLGGDQPQHF. The CDR3 nucleotides read TGTGCCAGCAGCTTGGGAGGGGACCAGCCCCAGCATTTT.

This sequence joins TRBV28 and TRBJ2-4, with D possibly being TRBD1 (6 bases). V was pared by 4 bases and J by 8 bases, with 15 bases between. The CDR3 contains 14 residues. Germline V gene sequence: CDR1 MDHEN, CDR2 SYDVKM. CDR3 loop: CASSSATGMYIQYF. The DNA of the CDR3 is TGTGCCAGCAGTTCCGCAACAGGGATGTACATTCAGTACTTC.

V and J are TRBV30 and TRBJ2-2; D is uncertain. Germline V gene lookup returns CDR1 GTSNPN and CDR2 SVGIG (reference sequence). CDR3 length: 13 amino acids. The V end lost 4 bases, the J end lost 3 bases, and 9 bases lay between the germline ends. CDR3 amino acids: CAWTGFHTGELFF. As DNA, the CDR3 is TGTGCCTGGACCGGGTTCCACACCGGGGAGCTGTTTTTT.

V is TRBV19 and J is TRBJ2-7; D might be TRBD1 (5 bases). Germline V CDR1 and CDR2: LNHDA, SQIVND (reference sequence). This CDR3 comprises 11 residues. The V end was cut by 10 bases, the J end by 5 bases, with 12 bases between. The chain's CDR3 is CATRAPNEQYF. CDR3 sequence (DNA): TGTGCCACCAGGGCCCCGAACGAGCAGTACTTC.

V usage is TRBV5-1 and J usage is TRBJ1-1; D is perhaps TRBD1 (6 bases). The germline V and J ends were trimmed by 7 bases and 4 bases, with 14 bases remaining between them. CDR3 length equals 13 residues. Germline CDR1 reads SGHRS; CDR2 reads YFSETQ. The CDR3 loop is CASGGAIGTEAFF. The DNA for the CDR3 is TGCGCCAGCGGGGGGGCTATTGGCACTGAAGCTTTCTTT. Filled out from reference TRBV5-1 and TRBJ1-1, the complete variable domain reads KAGVTQTPRYLIKTRGQQVTLSCSPISGHRSVSWYQQTPGQGLQFLFEYFSETQRNKGNFPGRFSGRQFSNSRSEMNVSTLELGDSALYLCASGGAIGTEAFFGQGTRLTVV.

This clone has just one count. This chain connects TRBV6-2 or TRBV6-3 to TRBJ1-4; 7 nucleotides line up with TRBD1. Looked up from germline, CDR1 is MNHEY and CDR2 is SVGEGT. Trimming removed 5 bases from V and 1 base from J; junction bases left unmatched: 7. This CDR3 is built from 16 residues. The CDR3 reads CASSPANRGTNEKLFF. DNA for the CDR3: TGTGCCAGCAGTCCGGCCAACAGGGGAACTAATGAAAAACTGTTTTTT.

The chain joins TRBV7-9 to TRBJ2-7; TRBD1 matches 8 bases. With 4 bases clipped from V and 2 bases from J, the junction kept 10 bases outside the gene matches. The CDR3 sequence is 16 residues long. Germline loops: CDR1 SEHNR, CDR2 FQNEAQ (reference sequence). CDR3 nucleotide sequence: TGTGCCAGCAGCTCACCTACGGACAGGGTGACCTACGAGCAGTACTTC. As protein: CASSSPTDRVTYEQYF.

This sequence joins TRBV6-5 and TRBJ2-1; 7 nucleotides match TRBD1. After removal of 4 bases from V and 9 bases from J, the junction contained 6 bases not matched to a gene. CDR1 is MNHEY, CDR2 SVGAGI, per germline. The CDR3 length is 13 residues. For the CDR3, the DNA is TGTGCCAGCAGTTTGGGACAGCACGGTGAGCAGTTCTTC. This gives the protein CASSLGQHGEQFF.

The rearrangement uses TRBV28 and TRBJ2-3; D unresolved. This CDR3 is built from 17 residues. The V end lost 5 bases, the J end lost 0 bases, and 18 bases lay between the germline ends. CDR1 is MDHEN, CDR2 SYDVKM, per germline. This CDR3 is CASSTIKSSLSTDTQYF. CDR3 DNA: TGTGCCAGCAGTACCATAAAATCATCCCTTAGCACAGATACGCAGTATTTT.

The sample holds one count of this clone. The chain uses TRBV4-1 and TRBJ1-5; D is ambiguous. The ends were cut back, 4 bases at V and 6 bases at J, with 16 bases in the middle. The CDR3 runs 15 residues. The germline V gene has CDR1 MGHRA and CDR2 YSYEKL. The CDR3 is CASSPRWGGSQPQHF. As DNA, the CDR3 is TGCGCCAGCAGCCCCCGGTGGGGTGGGAGTCAGCCCCAGCATTTT.

The chain combines TRBV6-5 with TRBJ2-7; 12 bases agree with TRBD1. This CDR3 has 15 amino acids. The germline V gene encodes CDR1 MNHEY and CDR2 SVGAGI. J gave up 5 bases and V 6 bases, and 8 bases lay outside the gene matches. CDR3 loop: CASSRGTGGRNEQYF. The CDR3 DNA reads TGTGCCAGCAGCCGCGGGACAGGGGGCAGGAACGAGCAGTACTTC.

This rearrangement joins TRBV2 to TRBJ1-5, with 8 bases lining up with TRBD1. The CDR3 covers 18 residues. The junction had 13 bases not matched to a gene; V was cut back by 6 bases and J by 0 bases. Germline CDR1 SNHLY, CDR2 FYNNEI. The CDR3 DNA follows: TGTGCCAGCAGATTGGACAGGCAGGGGGCTTTTAGCAATCAGCCCCAGCATTTT. Translated: CASRLDRQGAFSNQPQHF. The entire variable domain, with the rest obtained from reference TRBV2 and TRBJ1-5, is as follows: EPEVTQTPSHQVTQMGQEVILRCVPISNHLYFYWYRQILGQKVEFLVSFYNNEISEKSEIFDDQFSVERPDGSNFTLKIRSTKLEDSAMYFCASRLDRQGAFSNQPQHFGDGTRLSIL.

The rearrangement joins TRBV7-3 to TRBJ1-1; 8 nucleotides align to TRBD1. Per germline, CDR1 SGHTA and CDR2 FQGTGA. V shed 2 bases, J shed 4 bases, and the junction held 3 bases outside the gene matches. The CDR3 is 14 amino acids. CDR3 region: CASSLRTGSTEAFF. In DNA form, the CDR3 reads TGTGCCAGCAGCTTACGGACAGGGTCCACTGAAGCTTTCTTT.

DNA for the CDR3: TGTGCCAGCAGCCCCACAGTGGGACGGAACACTGAAGCTTTCTTT. Its protein product is CASSPTVGRNTEAFF. The chain joins TRBV9 to TRBJ1-1; D may be TRBD1 (5 bases). CDR1 and CDR2 (germline): SGDLS, YYNGEE. Between the trimmed V and J ends, which lost 4 bases and 1 base, there was a span of 14 bases. CDR3 length: 15 amino acids.

CDR3 DNA: TGTGCCATCAGTAAGGGTCTAGTGCTTGGTAGAGGGGCTATGAATTCACCCCTCCACTTT. Protein: CAISKGLVLGRGAMNSPLHF. The chain uses TRBV10-3 and TRBJ1-6, with D tentatively TRBD1 (5 bases). Germline V gene data show CDR1 as ENHRY and CDR2 as SYGVKD. Trimming removed 5 bases from V and 7 bases from J, with 30 bases in between. The CDR3 sequence is 20 residues long.

A single count supports this clone. The rearrangement uses TRBV2 and TRBJ1-2; 10 nucleotides match TRBD1. The V gene end was trimmed by 3 bases and the J gene end by 5 bases; junction bases not matched to a gene: 6. The CDR3 contains 15 residues. Germline V CDR1 and CDR2: SNHLY, FYNNEI. The CDR3 nucleotides are TGTGCCAGCAGTGACGGGACAGGGGTTCAGTATGGCTACACCTTC. This gives the protein CASSDGTGVQYGYTF.

The rearrangement links TRBV28 to TRBJ2-1; D is unclear. Germline values: CDR1 MDHEN, CDR2 SYDVKM. The CDR3 sequence is 15 residues long. V lost 8 bases and J 0 bases, leaving 14 bases between the germline ends. The DNA for the CDR3 is TGTGCCAGCTTGTCGCGCGGACCCTCCTACAATGAGCAGTTCTTC. Translating gives CASLSRGPSYNEQFF.